This passage covers 25 T cell receptor beta chains from one sample sequenced in a study of immune evolution from preneoplasia to lung adenocarcinoma. Profiling relied on immunoSEQ multiplex PCR, and the TCRdb table lists in-frame clones only, not all of them. The sample contains 8,000 or so clones, about 72% of which appear only once. Source material: FFPE minimally invasive lung adenocarcinoma tissue. These receptors came from a donor of 70 years or more with lung adenocarcinoma.

The J gene is TRBJ2-1, the V gene TRBV5-1; D is perhaps TRBD1 or TRBD2 (7 bases each). In germline, CDR1 is SGHRS, CDR2 YFSETQ. V lost 7 bases, J lost 3 bases, and 17 bases lay in between. The CDR3 sequence is 15 residues long. The DNA of the CDR3 is TGCGCCAGCGGCCTGCAGGGGGAGGGCTACAATGAGCAGTTCTTC. It translates to CASGLQGEGYNEQFF.

The chain employs TRBV5-1 and TRBJ1-2; tentatively, D is TRBD1 (6 bases). With 4 bases removed from V and 8 bases from J, the gap between germline ends came to 15 bases. CDR1 and CDR2 (germline): SGHRS, YFSETQ. The CDR3 totals 13 residues. The CDR3 region is CASSVPGERGYTF. As DNA, the CDR3 is TGCGCCAGCAGCGTTCCAGGGGAGAGGGGCTACACCTTC.

The V and J genes are TRBV2 and TRBJ2-7, with TRBD1 as a possible D gene (5 bases). Looked up from germline, CDR1 is SNHLY and CDR2 is FYNNEI. V was pared by 2 bases and J by 7 bases, with 15 bases between. The CDR3 is 14 amino acids. The CDR3 bases are TGTGCCAGCAGTGAATTTGTGGGGCGTAGTGAGCAGTACTTC. Residues: CASSEFVGRSEQYF.

The rearrangement joins TRBV7-8 to TRBJ1-4; a weak D match, TRBD1 (6 bases). Germline V lookup: CDR1 SGHVS, CDR2 FQNEAQ. The CDR3 runs to 14 residues. V was cut by 2 bases and J by 7 bases, with 11 bases left in between. CDR3 sequence: CASSLWGQGEKLFF. The DNA for the CDR3 is TGTGCCAGCAGCTTATGGGGGCAGGGTGAAAAACTGTTTTTT.

The V and J genes are TRBV28 and TRBJ2-2, with D perhaps matching TRBD2 (5 bases). The CDR3 covers 14 residues. The germline gives CDR1 MDHEN, CDR2 SYDVKM. V was shortened by 6 bases and J by 7 bases, with 15 bases between the two germline ends. CDR3 nucleotide sequence: TGTGCCAGCAGAGACATCGGGATGGTCGGGGAGCTGTTTTTT. Amino acid sequence: CASRDIGMVGELFF.

This clone was recorded only once. J is TRBJ2-2 and V is TRBV5-4; D unresolved. V lost 4 bases, J lost 4 bases, and 11 bases lay in between. From germline, CDR1 is SGHNT and CDR2 YYREEE (reference sequence). The CDR3 loop spans 14 amino acids. As DNA, the CDR3 is TGTGCCAGCAGCCCCCCGCAGAGCACCGGGGAGCTGTTTTTT. As protein: CASSPPQSTGELFF.

This clone was found a few times. The V and J genes are TRBV2 and TRBJ1-2; TRBD1 aligns across 10 bases. The V segment lost 7 bases and the J segment 12 bases; nucleotides outside the gene matches: 5. There are 11 residues in the CDR3. Germline assignment: CDR1 SNHLY and CDR2 FYNNEI. DNA for the CDR3: TGTGCCAGCACCCGGACAGGGGGGCACACCTTC. It codes for CASTRTGGHTF.

This clone was observed a few times. The chain recombines TRBV18 with TRBJ1-6; no clear D gene. The V end was cut by 2 bases, the J end by 7 bases, with 9 bases between. CDR3 length equals 14 residues. Germline CDR1 KGHSH, CDR2 LQKENI. The CDR3 coding sequence is TGTGCCAGCTCACCAGACCTAACCAATTCACCCCTCCACTTT. Protein sequence: CASSPDLTNSPLHF.

The rearrangement joins TRBV7-9 to TRBJ1-1; D gene uncertain. The ends were cut back, 1 base at V and 4 bases at J, with 10 bases in the middle. The germline V gene has CDR1 SEHNR and CDR2 FQNEAQ (reference sequence). The CDR3 loop spans 14 amino acids. The CDR3 DNA reads TGTGCCAGCAGCTTAGTGCGGGGTGCCACTGAAGCTTTCTTT. As protein: CASSLVRGATEAFF.

A word on this clone: Other nucleotide sequences in the sample specify the same CDR3. The V and J genes are TRBV11-2 and TRBJ2-7, with D possibly TRBD1 on 5 matching bases. Trimming cost V 0 bases and J 3 bases, with 12 bases left between them. The CDR3 sequence is 15 residues long. Germline lookup yields CDR1 SGHAT and CDR2 FQNNGV. In nucleotides, the CDR3 is TGTGCCAGCAGCTTAGATCAGGGTGGGCGCTACGAGCAGTACTTC. Translation gives CASSLDQGGRYEQYF.

The chain uses TRBV15 and TRBJ2-2; D is ambiguous. This CDR3 has 15 amino acids. Trimming removed 3 bases from V and 0 bases from J, with 8 bases in between. Germline V gives CDR1 LNHNV, CDR2 YYDKDF (reference sequence). The DNA of the CDR3 is TGTGCCACCAGCAGTGACCGAACGAACACCGGGGAGCTGTTTTTT. Translating gives CATSSDRTNTGELFF.

The rearrangement links TRBV10-1 to TRBJ2-7; 7 bases are a match to TRBD1. Germline lookup yields CDR1 WNHNN and CDR2 SYGVQD (reference sequence). Unmatched junction bases numbered 3, after V lost 2 bases and J lost 2 bases. The CDR3 is 14 amino acids. This CDR3 reads CASSEGGQPYEQYF. CDR3 in DNA: TGCGCCAGCAGTGAGGGGGGACAGCCCTACGAGCAGTACTTC.

The chain has TRBV9 and TRBJ2-2; TRBD1 might be the D (5 bases). Germline CDR1 reads SGDLS; CDR2 reads YYNGEE. V lost 6 bases to trimming and J lost 4 bases, with 10 bases between them. This CDR3 contains 13 residues. CDR3 nucleotides: TGTGCCAGCACCGACAGACCCACCGGGGAGCTGTTTTTT. Translating it yields CASTDRPTGELFF. The full variable domain, rest sourced from reference TRBV9 and TRBJ2-2, is DSGVTQTPKHLITATGQRVTLRCSPRSGDLSVYWYQQSLDQGLQFLIQYYNGEERAKGNILERFSAQQFPDLHSELNLSSLELGDSALYFCASTDRPTGELFFGEGSRLTVL.

This rearrangement joins TRBV7-9 to TRBJ1-1; no reliable D call. Trimming cost V 1 base and J 1 base, with 4 bases left between them. The CDR3 contains 13 residues. CDR1 SEHNR and CDR2 FQNEAQ come from the germline V gene (reference sequence). The CDR3 reads CASSLGENTEAFF. CDR3 nucleotide sequence: TGTGCCAGCAGCTTAGGGGAGAACACTGAAGCTTTCTTT.

This clone was picked up a small number of times. This chain connects TRBV28 to TRBJ1-1; 7 bases are a match to TRBD1. V shed 8 bases, J shed 1 base, and the junction held 10 bases outside the gene matches. Looked up from germline, CDR1 is MDHEN and CDR2 is SYDVKM. CDR3 size: 15 residues. CDR3 sequence (DNA): TGTGCCAGCCTCAGGTCGGGACAGAGGAACACTGAAGCTTTCTTT. It specifies CASLRSGQRNTEAFF.

The chain links TRBV2 to TRBJ2-7, with a tentative D call TRBD1 (6 bases). V was trimmed by 7 bases and J by 6 bases, leaving 22 bases between them. From germline, CDR1 is SNHLY and CDR2 FYNNEI. The CDR3 runs 15 residues. This CDR3 is CASKAGDTTGLEQYF. CDR3 in DNA: TGTGCCAGCAAAGCTGGGGACACTACGGGTCTCGAGCAGTACTTC.

The CDR3 sequence is CASSRTGGAEAFF. The CDR3 DNA reads TGTGCCAGCAGCCGGACAGGGGGGGCTGAAGCTTTCTTT. The chain uses TRBV5-6 and TRBJ1-1; 10 nucleotides line up with TRBD1. The CDR3 runs to 13 residues. The germline V gene has CDR1 SGHDT and CDR2 YYEEEE. V shed 4 bases and J 6 bases; nucleotides not matched to a gene: 3.

The count of this clone is one. The V and J genes are TRBV28 and TRBJ2-7; D not certain. Trimming pared 2 bases from V and 5 bases from J, leaving 16 bases between. The CDR3 contains 15 residues. Germline CDR1 and CDR2: MDHEN and SYDVKM. The CDR3 bases are TGTGCCAGCAGTTTACAAAGCACACAAAAAAACGAGCAGTACTTC. Its protein is CASSLQSTQKNEQYF.

The rearrangement uses TRBV5-6 and TRBJ1-5, with TRBD1 as a possible D gene (5 bases). The V end was cut by 4 bases, the J end by 2 bases, with 10 bases between. Germline CDR1 reads SGHDT; CDR2 reads YYEEEE. This CDR3 is 14 amino acids long. The CDR3 nucleotides are TGTGCCAGCAGCACGTGGGGGGGCAATCAGCCCCAGCATTTT. Protein product: CASSTWGGNQPQHF.

The chain carries TRBV12-5 and TRBJ2-2; either TRBD1 or TRBD2 may fit D (5 bases each). V lost 4 bases to trimming and J lost 0 bases, with 15 bases between them. The length of the CDR3 is 17 residues. The germline V gene has CDR1 LGHNT and CDR2 FRNRAP. In DNA, the CDR3 is TGTGCTAGTGGTTCCGGGACGACCCTCGCGAACACCGGGGAGCTGTTTTTT. This encodes CASGSGTTLANTGELFF. Drawing the rest from reference TRBV12-5 and TRBJ2-2, the complete variable domain is DARVTQTPRHKVTEMGQEVTMRCQPILGHNTVFWYRQTMMQGLELLAYFRNRAPLDDSGMPKDRFSAEMPDATLATLKIQPSEPRDSAVYFCASGSGTTLANTGELFFGEGSRLTVL.

This clone was found a few times. The rearrangement links TRBV6-5 to TRBJ2-7; the match to TRBD1 covers 10 bases. The germline gives CDR1 MNHEY, CDR2 SVGAGI. Trimming removed 6 bases from V and 4 bases from J; junction bases left unmatched: 6. CDR3 length: 14 amino acids. CDR3: CASRDRGLIYEQYF. The CDR3 DNA follows: TGTGCCAGCAGAGACAGGGGGCTCATTTACGAGCAGTACTTC.

The rearrangement uses TRBV5-1 and TRBJ2-7; 11 nucleotides align to TRBD1. Germline assignment: CDR1 SGHRS and CDR2 YFSETQ. This CDR3 has 16 amino acids. Trimming at V came to 0 bases and at J to 5 bases, leaving 7 bases not matched to a gene. CDR3 residues: CASSLDWTGGYDEQYF. The CDR3 DNA follows: TGCGCCAGCAGCTTGGATTGGACAGGGGGCTACGACGAGCAGTACTTC.

The V gene is TRBV5-1, the J gene TRBJ1-5; perhaps TRBD1 as D (5 bases). The V and J ends lost 0 bases and 3 bases respectively, with 10 bases between them. CDR3 length: 15 residues. Germline-derived CDR1 and CDR2 are SGHRS and YFSETQ. This chain's CDR3 is CASSLVPGPNQPQHF. For the CDR3, the DNA is TGCGCCAGCAGCTTGGTCCCGGGACCCAATCAGCCCCAGCATTTT.

This clone has more than one count but fewer than ten. The J gene is TRBJ1-1, the V gene TRBV5-4; no reliable D call. Per the germline V gene, CDR1 is SGHNT and CDR2 is YYREEE (reference sequence). The CDR3 loop spans 13 amino acids. The ends were cut back, 2 bases at V and 2 bases at J, with 7 bases in the middle. Written as DNA, the CDR3 is TGTGCCAGCAGCTTTACACTCAACACTGAAGCTTTCTTT. Amino acid sequence: CASSFTLNTEAFF.

V gene TRBV15 combines with J gene TRBJ2-6, with no clear D. Per germline, CDR1 LNHNV and CDR2 YYDKDF (reference sequence). This CDR3 contains 15 residues. Trimming stripped 3 bases from V and 0 bases from J, with 6 bases between. The CDR3 coding sequence is TGTGCCACCAGCAGCGGAAACTCTGGGGCCAACGTCCTGACTTTC. Encoded protein: CATSSGNSGANVLTF.